The 32 T cell receptor beta chains given below trace back to one sample, sequenced in a study of naive and memory T cell subsets. A UMI-containing oligonucleotide was joined by 3' ligation to the TCR cDNA template. Ligated cDNA underwent four rounds of PCR with nested alpha and beta constant region primers and SP2. Each CDR3 protein is one row after TCRdb ran MiXCR on the UMI-ligation and nested PCR reads. The repertoire includes more than 20,000 distinct CDR3 sequences, around 5.3% of them detected once, and approximately 8% sits in the top ten. Input material: blood. The receptors derive from an adult in good health.

This clonotype was seen ten or more times. This chain links TRBV4-2 with TRBJ2-6; 7 positions match TRBD1. The CDR3 is 18 residues long. J lost 3 bases, V lost 3 bases, and 11 bases had no gene match. Germline CDR1 is LGHNA and CDR2 is YNFKEQ. The CDR3 is CASSHDRDGLSGANVLTF. CDR3 sequence (DNA): TGTGCCAGCAGCCATGACAGGGACGGACTCAGTGGGGCCAACGTCCTGACTTTC.

The V gene is TRBV13, the J gene TRBJ2-2; 10 bases fit TRBD2. CDR3 length: 15 amino acids. Germline V lookup: CDR1 PRHDT, CDR2 FYEKMQ (reference sequence). V was clipped by 3 bases and J by 3 bases; unmatched bases: 1. CDR3 nucleotide sequence: TGTGCCAGCAGCTTCCTAGCGGGAGACACCGGGGAGCTGTTTTTT. Translation: CASSFLAGDTGELFF.

Concerning this clonotype itself: Germline and junction disagree at one end, which may indicate a read error. The chain joins TRBV3-1 to TRBJ1-2; D may be TRBD1 (6 bases). Germline values: CDR1 LGHDT, CDR2 YNNKEL (reference sequence). The CDR3 is 12 residues long. The CDR3 here is CASKGGNYGDTF. CDR3 sequence (DNA): TGTGCCAGCAAGGGGGGAAACTATGGCGACACCTTC.

This clonotype was observed a handful of times. The chain links TRBV24-1 to TRBJ2-2, with D hard to call. V was trimmed by 5 bases and J by 5 bases, leaving 8 bases between them. CDR3 length equals 13 residues. The germline CDR1 and CDR2 sequences are KGHDR and SFDVKD. This CDR3 is CATSGVQTGELFF. As DNA, the CDR3 is TGTGCCACCAGTGGGGTCCAGACCGGGGAGCTGTTTTTT.

Ten or more counts support this clonotype. J is TRBJ1-5 and V is TRBV4-3; D is possibly TRBD1 (6 bases). The V gene lost 0 bases and the J gene lost 7 bases, with 16 bases spanning the gap. The CDR3 runs to 16 residues. Germline V gene data show CDR1 as LGHNA and CDR2 as YSLEER. The DNA of the CDR3 is TGCGCCAGCAGCCAAGACGCTTACGGGACAACCCAGCCCCAGCATTTT. It specifies CASSQDAYGTTQPQHF.

This clonotype was counted a few times. The chain couples TRBV20-1 to TRBJ2-1; 7 positions agree with TRBD2. The CDR3 totals 12 residues. Germline V gene lookup returns CDR1 DFQATT and CDR2 SNEGSKA (reference sequence). The ends lost 1 base at V and 6 bases at J; junction bases unmatched: 0. CDR3 DNA sequence: TGCAGTGCTAGAGGGGAGGGCAATGAGCAGTTCTTC. Protein product: CSARGEGNEQFF.

Only a few counts were recorded for this clonotype. Here the CDR3 DNA reads TGTGCCAGCAGCCCCACGGGGGGACGTGCCTACGAGCAGTACTTC. It translates to CASSPTGGRAYEQYF. The chain has TRBV7-2 and TRBJ2-7; 7 bases fit TRBD2. The CDR3 length is 15 residues. Germline V gives CDR1 SGHTA, CDR2 FQGNSA. The V segment lost 5 bases and the J segment 2 bases; nucleotides outside the gene matches: 9.

The sample holds many counts of this clonotype. V and J are TRBV29-1 and TRBJ2-5; 11 bases map to TRBD2. CDR3 length: 15 residues. CDR1 is SQVTM, CDR2 ANQGSEA, per germline. The V and J ends lost 7 bases and 0 bases, in that order; junction bases with no gene match: 7. As DNA, the CDR3 is TGCAGCGCTTTCACTAGCGGGAGAAACCAAGAGACCCAGTACTTC. It encodes CSAFTSGRNQETQYF.

In this sample, this clonotype turned up many times. The chain combines TRBV3-1 with TRBJ2-2, with TRBD2 identical over 7 bases. The CDR3 contains 16 residues. Per germline, CDR1 LGHDT and CDR2 YNNKEL (reference sequence). V lost 1 base and J lost 2; bases outside the gene matches: 4. The chain's CDR3 is CASSQVGGSNTGELFF. The CDR3 DNA follows: TGTGCCAGCAGCCAAGTGGGCGGGAGCAACACCGGGGAGCTGTTTTTT.

This clonotype counts as medium-sized (0.01 to 0.1%). J is TRBJ1-1 and V is TRBV27; 10 bases are shared with TRBD1. Germline assignment: CDR1 MNHEY and CDR2 SMNVEV (reference sequence). V shed 6 bases, J shed 3 bases, and the junction held 10 bases outside the gene matches. The CDR3 is 16 residues long. The CDR3 sequence: CASRDGDRGMHTEAFF. The CDR3 DNA reads TGTGCCAGCAGGGATGGGGACAGGGGTATGCACACTGAAGCTTTCTTT.

In this sample, this clonotype turned up many times. V usage is TRBV27 and J usage is TRBJ1-6, with no clear D. Germline V CDR1 and CDR2: MNHEY, SMNVEV (reference sequence). V was shortened by 3 bases and J by 9 bases, with 9 bases between the two germline ends. The length of the CDR3 is 13 residues. This chain's CDR3 is CASSLHSGSPLHF. CDR3 coding DNA: TGTGCCAGCAGTTTGCACAGTGGTTCACCCCTCCACTTT.

This clonotype was recorded many times. The chain couples TRBV6-1 to TRBJ1-1, with TRBD1 matching 11 bases. V dropped 7 bases and J dropped 6; count of bases not matched to a gene: 7. Germline loops: CDR1 MNHNS, CDR2 SASEGT. This CDR3 has 14 amino acids. The CDR3 sequence: CASTRTGGESEAFF. The CDR3 bases are TGTGCCAGCACCAGGACAGGGGGCGAGTCTGAAGCTTTCTTT.

This clonotype was seen many times. The genes are TRBV29-1 and TRBJ2-3; D not certain. This CDR3 contains 13 residues. Trimming stripped 2 bases from V and 3 bases from J, with 9 bases between. CDR1 is SQVTM, CDR2 ANQGSEA, per germline. CDR3 loop: CSVELAITDTQYF. For the CDR3, the DNA is TGCAGCGTTGAACTCGCGATTACAGATACGCAGTATTTT.

This clonotype was seen at least ten times. This chain joins TRBV11-2 and TRBJ2-3; no firm D call. Germline loops: CDR1 SGHAT, CDR2 FQNNGV. The length of the CDR3 is 12 residues. Deletions cut 2 bases from V and 4 bases from J, with 4 bases between. CDR3 in amino acids: CASSLQSDTQYF. CDR3 bases: TGTGCCAGCAGCTTACAGTCAGATACGCAGTATTTT.

This clonotype appeared many times. CDR3 sequence (DNA): TGTGCCAGCAGCGGGACTTGGAACACTGAAGCTTTCTTT. Translation gives CASSGTWNTEAFF. V is TRBV7-8 and J is TRBJ1-1; D might be TRBD1 (5 bases). Germline CDR1 reads SGHVS; CDR2 reads FQNEAQ. The CDR3 has 13 residues. V was cut by 5 bases and J by 1 base, with 8 bases left in between.

This clonotype was recorded at least ten times. The chain carries TRBV12-3 or TRBV12-4 and TRBJ1-1, with unresolved D. V was pared by 5 bases and J by 4 bases, with 8 bases between. The length of the CDR3 is 12 residues. The CDR3 DNA is TGTGCCAGCAGTGCGGGTGCCACTGAAGCTTTCTTT. Amino acid sequence: CASSAGATEAFF.

This clonotype appeared many times. The gene calls are TRBV20-1 and TRBJ1-5, with D unclear. There are 15 residues in the CDR3. The germline V gene encodes CDR1 DFQATT and CDR2 SNEGSKA (reference sequence). V lost 4 bases to trimming and J lost 6 bases, with 19 bases between them. CDR3 sequence: CSAKRGPGMGQPQHF. The CDR3 coding sequence is TGCAGTGCTAAGAGAGGACCGGGAATGGGTCAGCCCCAGCATTTT.

CDR3 bases: TGCGCCAGCAGCCGAGGGGAATGGGCTGAGCAGTTCTTC. Translated: CASSRGEWAEQFF. This rearrangement joins TRBV4-3 to TRBJ2-1; D may correspond to TRBD1 or TRBD2 (5 bases each). The CDR3 extends over 13 amino acids. Germline assignment: CDR1 LGHNA and CDR2 YSLEER. Trimming took off 4 bases at V and 9 bases at J, with 13 bases between the two ends.

Ten or more counts support this clonotype. This chain connects TRBV5-1 to TRBJ1-1, with D unclear. The germline V gene has CDR1 SGHRS and CDR2 YFSETQ. The CDR3 is 13 amino acids. V dropped 7 bases and J dropped 1 base, with 11 bases sitting between them. DNA for the CDR3: TGCGCCAGCGGGGAACAGTCGAACACTGAAGCTTTCTTT. Translated, it gives CASGEQSNTEAFF.

Comment on this clonotype: A much larger clone sits a single nucleotide away, making a read error possible. The chain is built from TRBV3-1 and TRBJ1-1; D unresolved. The CDR3 extends over 14 amino acids. CDR1 and CDR2 from the germline V gene are LGHDT and YNNKEL (reference sequence). Trimming removed 1 base at V and 1 base at J, with 7 bases between. CDR3 DNA sequence: TGTGCCAGCAGCCAAGCTTGGGAGAACACTGAAGCTTTCTTT. Encoded protein: CASSQAWENTEAFF.

This clonotype counts as medium-sized (0.01 to 0.1%). The chain uses TRBV20-1 and TRBJ2-6, with 7 bases aligning to TRBD1. The V and J ends lost 5 bases and 3 bases, in that order; junction bases with no gene match: 1. Per germline, CDR1 DFQATT and CDR2 SNEGSKA (reference sequence). This CDR3 is 13 amino acids long. CDR3 protein: CSAWTGGANVLTF. The CDR3 DNA reads TGCAGTGCTTGGACAGGTGGGGCCAACGTCCTGACTTTC.

Ten or more counts support this clonotype. The rearrangement uses TRBV20-1 and TRBJ1-6; weak D call: TRBD1 (6 bases). The CDR3 length is 16 residues. The V gene's germline CDR1 is DFQATT and CDR2 SNEGSKA (reference sequence). V was shortened by 0 bases and J by 7 bases, with 16 bases between the two germline ends. CDR3 coding DNA: TGCAGTGCTAGAGAAACAGGGTTTAAGGTCAATTCACCCCTCCACTTT. Translating gives CSARETGFKVNSPLHF.

This clonotype was counted at least ten times. The chain uses TRBV10-3 and TRBJ2-1, with D possibly matching TRBD2 (5 bases). Germline CDR1 is ENHRY and CDR2 is SYGVKD. With 6 bases removed from V and 2 bases from J, the gap between germline ends came to 11 bases. The CDR3 is made up of 14 amino acids. CDR3 region: CAIRDSSPYNEQFF. In DNA, the CDR3 is TGTGCCATCAGGGACTCCAGTCCCTACAATGAGCAGTTCTTC.

This clonotype was seen repeatedly, ten times or more. V and J are TRBV9 and TRBJ1-6; 9 positions match TRBD1. The CDR3 is made up of 16 amino acids. With 0 bases clipped from V and 10 bases from J, the junction kept 8 bases outside the gene matches. Germline V gene sequence: CDR1 SGDLS, CDR2 YYNGEE. The CDR3 reads CASSVEGQGFGSPLHF. CDR3 in DNA: TGTGCCAGCAGCGTAGAAGGACAGGGGTTCGGCTCACCCCTCCACTTT.

This clonotype has ten or more counts. The rearrangement joins TRBV24-1 to TRBJ2-3; D is perhaps TRBD1 or TRBD2 (5 bases each). Germline values: CDR1 KGHDR, CDR2 SFDVKD. With 7 bases removed from V and 3 bases from J, the gap between germline ends came to 10 bases. The CDR3 runs 13 residues. The CDR3 region has the DNA TGTGCCACCAGGGGACGATTTACAGATACGCAGTATTTT. Protein sequence: CATRGRFTDTQYF.

This clonotype was seen many times. CDR3 amino acids: CASSQGTWHLAKNIQYF. CDR3 sequence (DNA): TGTGCCAGCAGCCAAGGTACCTGGCATTTAGCCAAAAACATTCAGTACTTC. V is TRBV3-1 and J is TRBJ2-4; no clear D gene. Trimming shortened V by 1 base and J by 0 bases, and 13 bases separated the two germline ends. The CDR3 is made up of 17 amino acids. Germline V CDR1 and CDR2: LGHDT, YNNKEL (reference sequence).

This clonotype was observed many times. The chain combines TRBV6-5 with TRBJ2-1; a possible D gene is TRBD2 (6 bases). The V end lost 7 bases, the J end lost 2 bases, and 15 bases lay between the germline ends. Looked up from germline, CDR1 is MNHEY and CDR2 is SVGAGI. This CDR3 is 15 amino acids long. In DNA form, the CDR3 reads TGTGCCAGCACCTCAGCGGGTGCAACCTACAATGAGCAGTTCTTC. Its translation: CASTSAGATYNEQFF.

The chain recombines TRBV6-2 or TRBV6-3 with TRBJ1-1; TRBD1 matches at 7 bases. This CDR3 spans 15 amino acids. V lost 2 bases, J lost 5 bases, and 8 bases stayed unmatched. From germline, CDR1 is MNHEY and CDR2 SVGEGT. The CDR3 here is CASSYPQGGRTEAFF. As DNA, the CDR3 is TGTGCCAGCAGTTACCCTCAGGGGGGTAGAACTGAAGCTTTCTTT.

This clonotype was observed a handful of times. The chain employs TRBV9 and TRBJ1-1; a weak D match, TRBD1 (6 bases). This CDR3 contains 14 residues. Germline lookup yields CDR1 SGDLS and CDR2 YYNGEE. Trimming pared 1 base from V and 11 bases from J, leaving 18 bases between. The CDR3 DNA is TGTGCCAGCAGCGTAACGGGGGCCCGGGATCGGGCTTTCTTT. Translation gives CASSVTGARDRAFF.

This chain connects TRBV27 to TRBJ2-3; maybe TRBD1 (6 bases). The V gene's germline CDR1 is MNHEY and CDR2 SMNVEV (reference sequence). The CDR3 is 17 amino acids. The V gene lost 6 bases and the J gene lost 2 bases, with 21 bases spanning the gap. CDR3 nucleotide sequence: TGTGCCAGCAGAACCTACCCAGGGGCCAGGTCCACAGATACGCAGTATTTT. Its translation: CASRTYPGARSTDTQYF.

This clonotype was counted ten times or more. The V and J genes are TRBV12-3 or TRBV12-4 and TRBJ1-6; D not certain. This CDR3 has 12 residues. V was pared by 3 bases and J by 7 bases, with 4 bases between. DNA of the CDR3: TGTGCCAGCAGTTTGTTAAATTCACCCCTCCACTTT. Amino acids: CASSLLNSPLHF.

This clonotype has ten or more counts. The chain has TRBV7-2 and TRBJ1-1; D is unresolved. The CDR3 runs to 14 residues. Looked up from germline, CDR1 is SGHTA and CDR2 is FQGNSA. The V end was cut by 1 base, the J end by 3 bases, with 9 bases between. CDR3 sequence reads: CASSLGRTYTEAFF. The CDR3 DNA is TGTGCCAGCAGCTTAGGCCGAACGTACACTGAAGCTTTCTTT. Drawing the rest from reference TRBV7-2 and TRBJ1-1, the complete variable domain is GAGVSQSPSNKVTEKGKDVELRCDPISGHTALYWYRQSLGQGLEFLIYFQGNSAPDKSGLPSDRFSAERTGGSVSTLTIQRTQQEDSAVYLCASSLGRTYTEAFFGQGTRLTVV.